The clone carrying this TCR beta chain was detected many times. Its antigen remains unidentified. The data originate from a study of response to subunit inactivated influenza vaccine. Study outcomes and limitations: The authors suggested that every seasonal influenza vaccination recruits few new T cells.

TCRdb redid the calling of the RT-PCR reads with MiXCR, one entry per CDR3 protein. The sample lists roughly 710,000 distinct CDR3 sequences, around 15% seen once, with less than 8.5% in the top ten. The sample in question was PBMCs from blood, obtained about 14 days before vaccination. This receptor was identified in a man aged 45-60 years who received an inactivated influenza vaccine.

For the CDR3, the DNA is TGTGCCAGCAGCTTAGGAGCGGGGGGGTCCCAAGATACGCAGTATTTT. As protein: CASSLGAGGSQDTQYF. The J gene is TRBJ2-3, the V gene TRBV7-6; 10 positions match TRBD2. There are 16 residues in the CDR3. J gave up 5 bases and V 1 base, and 6 bases lay outside the gene matches. Germline lookup yields CDR1 SGHVS and CDR2 FNYEAQ. The variable domain in full, with the rest retrieved from reference TRBV7-6 and TRBJ2-3, is GAGVSQSPRYKVTKRGQDVALRCDPISGHVSLYWYRQALGQGPEFLTYFNYEAQQDKSGLPNDRFSAERPEGSISTLTIQRTEQRDSAMYRCASSLGAGGSQDTQYFGPGTRLTVL.